The 21 T cell receptor beta chains given below trace back to one sample, sequenced in a study of blood T cell repertoires in COVID-19. TCRdb's copy holds only in-frame clones and misses some; the assay was immunoSEQ multiplex PCR. The sample lists 25,000 to 35,000 clones; approximately 80% were seen once. The sequencing input was peripheral blood. The receptors come from a woman in her 70s with acute or convalescent COVID-19.

This clone came up a few times. This chain uses TRBV10-3 with TRBJ2-5, with TRBD1 matching over 9 bases. The V gene's germline CDR1 is ENHRY and CDR2 SYGVKD. J lost 5 bases, V lost 7 bases, and 11 bases had no gene match. The CDR3 sequence is 15 residues long. CDR3 protein: CAITPGTGYGETQYF. The CDR3 DNA reads as TGTGCCATCACGCCGGGGACAGGGTACGGGGAGACCCAGTACTTC.

The rearrangement links TRBV3-1 (or the pseudogene TRBV3-2) to TRBJ1-5; D possibly corresponds to TRBD1 (6 bases). In germline, CDR1 is LGHDT, CDR2 YNNKEL (reference sequence). With 1 base removed from V and 4 bases from J, the gap between germline ends came to 14 bases. The CDR3 is made up of 16 amino acids. The CDR3 region has the DNA TGTGCCAGCAGCCAAGGATTCAGGGGAGGGAATCAGCCCCAGCATTTT. Protein: CASSQGFRGGNQPQHF.

The chain uses TRBV28 and TRBJ1-2; 7 bases map to TRBD1. The CDR3 spans 16 residues. V was pared by 2 bases and J by 0 bases, with 6 bases of the junction left unmatched. Germline values: CDR1 MDHEN, CDR2 SYDVKM. Here the CDR3 DNA reads TGTGCCAGCAGTTTAGAGGGGGCGCTGGCTAACTATGGCTACACCTTC. Its protein is CASSLEGALANYGYTF.

This chain links TRBV28 with TRBJ2-3; 9 bases are a match to TRBD2. V gave up 3 bases and J gave up 0 bases; unmatched junction bases: 4. This CDR3 contains 16 residues. CDR1 is MDHEN, CDR2 SYDVKM, per germline. CDR3 residues: CASSFRLAGSTDTQYF. The CDR3 DNA is TGTGCCAGCAGTTTTAGGCTAGCGGGAAGCACAGATACGCAGTATTTT. The full variable domain, with the rest looked up from reference TRBV28 and TRBJ2-3, is DVKVTQSSRYLVKRTGEKVFLECVQDMDHENMFWYRQDPGLGLRLIYFSYDVKMKEKGDIPEGYSVSREKKERFSLILESASTNQTSMYLCASSFRLAGSTDTQYFGPGTRLTVL.

J is TRBJ2-2 and V is TRBV5-4, with TRBD2 identical over 8 bases. The germline gives CDR1 SGHNT, CDR2 YYREEE (reference sequence). The CDR3 length is 19 residues. V shed 4 bases, J shed 5 bases, and the junction held 19 bases outside the gene matches. CDR3 nucleotides: TGTGCCAGCAGCCCAGACTGGCGGGAGGTCCGGGTTGATACCGGGGAGCTGTTTTTT. It yields the protein CASSPDWREVRVDTGELFF.

This chain connects TRBV12-3 or TRBV12-4 to TRBJ1-1, with 7 bases fitting TRBD1. This CDR3 comprises 13 residues. The J segment lost 3 bases and the V segment lost 4 bases, leaving 2 bases of the junction unmatched. CDR3 coding DNA: TGTGCCAGCAGTTATACAGGGGACACTGAAGCTTTCTTT. It yields the protein CASSYTGDTEAFF.

The chain uses TRBV4-3 and TRBJ2-1; a possible D gene is TRBD1 (6 bases). Deletions cut 4 bases from V and 8 bases from J, with 15 bases between. CDR1 is LGHNA and CDR2 is YSLEER in the germline V gene. This CDR3 contains 14 residues. The CDR3 here is CASSLRQDRDEQFF. CDR3 coding DNA: TGCGCCAGCAGCCTACGACAGGATCGGGATGAGCAGTTCTTC.

This clone was observed a few times. This chain joins TRBV29-1 and TRBJ2-3; TRBD1 matches at 7 bases. J gave up 4 bases and V 4 bases, and 2 bases lay outside the gene matches. The CDR3 spans 12 residues. From germline, CDR1 is SQVTM and CDR2 ANQGSEA. For the CDR3, the DNA is TGCAGCGTTGCACAGGGGTCAGATACGCAGTATTTT. It translates to CSVAQGSDTQYF.

V gene TRBV14 combines with J gene TRBJ1-1; 8 bases are a match to TRBD1. The ends lost 1 base at V and 2 bases at J; junction bases unmatched: 3. The germline gives CDR1 SGHDN, CDR2 FVKESK. The CDR3 contains 15 residues. The CDR3: CASSQGQGRNTEAFF. The CDR3 DNA reads TGTGCCAGCAGCCAAGGACAGGGGAGAAACACTGAAGCTTTCTTT.

The chain has TRBV5-1 and TRBJ1-2, with TRBD1 matching over 9 bases. The CDR3 extends over 15 amino acids. With 0 bases clipped from V and 8 bases from J, the junction kept 8 bases outside the gene matches. Germline values: CDR1 SGHRS, CDR2 YFSETQ. The chain's CDR3 is CASSLAGGQGSGYTF. The CDR3 bases are TGCGCCAGCAGCTTGGCCGGGGGACAGGGATCAGGCTACACCTTC.

V and J are TRBV19 and TRBJ2-3, with a weak D call TRBD1 (6 bases). Germline values: CDR1 LNHDA, CDR2 SQIVND (reference sequence). The CDR3 contains 12 residues. V lost 5 bases, J lost 6 bases, and 9 bases lay in between. The CDR3, as DNA: TGTGCCAGTAGTGGGGGCCGGGATACGCAGTATTTT. Amino acid sequence: CASSGGRDTQYF.

Concerning this clone: Other DNA sequences in this sample translate to the same CDR3. The rearrangement links TRBV29-1 to TRBJ2-7, with 8 bases lining up with TRBD1. CDR1 is SQVTM and CDR2 is ANQGSEA in the germline V gene. The junction had 3 bases not matched to a gene; V was cut back by 6 bases and J by 2 bases. This CDR3 comprises 12 residues. The CDR3 DNA reads TGCAGCGTAACGACAGGGGCCTACGAGCAGTACTTC. It specifies CSVTTGAYEQYF.

The chain recombines TRBV6-5 with TRBJ2-3, with 7 bases aligning to TRBD1. Germline CDR1 is MNHEY and CDR2 is SVGAGI. This CDR3 is 14 amino acids long. With 11 bases clipped from V and 2 bases from J, the junction kept 10 bases outside the gene matches. This chain's CDR3 is CAARDSDITDTQYF. For the CDR3, the DNA is TGTGCCGCAAGGGACAGCGATATCACAGATACGCAGTATTTT.

The chain employs TRBV28 and TRBJ1-3; D is unclear. The ends were cut back, 2 bases at V and 4 bases at J, with 6 bases in the middle. This CDR3 has 13 residues. From germline, CDR1 is MDHEN and CDR2 SYDVKM. The CDR3 loop reads CASSLLQGNTIYF. The CDR3 coding sequence is TGTGCCAGCAGTTTACTACAGGGAAACACCATATATTTT.

V usage is TRBV24-1 and J usage is TRBJ1-2, with 8 positions matching TRBD1. CDR1 is KGHDR, CDR2 SFDVKD, per germline. The CDR3 has 15 amino acids. With V trimmed by 4 bases and J by 7 bases, 10 bases remained unmatched. The DNA of the CDR3 is TGTGCCACCAGTGACCCTCGGACAGGGCGGGGTGGCTACACCTTC. Translation gives CATSDPRTGRGGYTF.

The chain joins TRBV6-6 to TRBJ2-2; 12 bases map to TRBD2. The CDR3 runs 19 residues. The junction had 11 bases not matched to a gene; V was cut back by 6 bases and J by 0 bases. Germline V lookup: CDR1 MNHNY, CDR2 SVGAGI (reference sequence). In DNA form, the CDR3 reads TGTGCCAGCAGCCGACTAGCGGGGGACTTGTTCGCGAACACCGGGGAGCTGTTTTTT. The encoded protein is CASSRLAGDLFANTGELFF.

This clone was found many times. The V gene is TRBV19, the J gene TRBJ1-1; unclear D gene. The CDR3 runs 15 residues. From germline, CDR1 is LNHDA and CDR2 SQIVND (reference sequence). Deletions cut 9 bases from V and 2 bases from J, with 19 bases between. The CDR3 reads CASITRGIGNTEAFF. In DNA form, the CDR3 reads TGTGCCAGCATAACCCGGGGAATTGGAAACACTGAAGCTTTCTTT.

This chain uses TRBV25-1 with TRBJ2-2; a weak D match, TRBD1 (5 bases). Deletions cut 6 bases from V and 4 bases from J, with 12 bases between. Germline CDR1 is MGHDK and CDR2 is SYGVNS. The CDR3 has 14 residues. The CDR3 protein is CASRGPPGTGELFF. DNA for the CDR3: TGTGCCAGCAGGGGGCCGCCGGGCACCGGGGAGCTGTTTTTT.

As DNA, the CDR3 is TGCGCCAGCAGCCAAAATATCGGGACAGGGGCAGACACCTTC. It yields the protein CASSQNIGTGADTF. The chain recombines TRBV4-1 with TRBJ1-2; 10 bases fit TRBD1. V was clipped by 2 bases and J by 12 bases; unmatched bases: 9. CDR1 and CDR2 from the germline V gene are MGHRA and YSYEKL. The CDR3 is made up of 14 amino acids.

J is TRBJ2-7 and V is TRBV6-2 or TRBV6-3, with unresolved D. Germline V CDR1 and CDR2: MNHEY, SVGEGT. The length of the CDR3 is 13 residues. The V end was cut by 3 bases, the J end by 2 bases, with 8 bases between. CDR3 DNA sequence: TGTGCCAGCAGTTATCCGCTAGCCTACGAGCAGTACTTC. It codes for CASSYPLAYEQYF.

The rearrangement uses TRBV19 and TRBJ1-4; D call uncertain. Looked up from germline, CDR1 is LNHDA and CDR2 is SQIVND (reference sequence). V was shortened by 7 bases and J by 3 bases, with 9 bases between the two germline ends. The CDR3 runs to 13 residues. The CDR3 here is CASNGGPNEKLFF. CDR3 DNA sequence: TGTGCCAGTAATGGAGGGCCTAATGAAAAACTGTTTTTT.